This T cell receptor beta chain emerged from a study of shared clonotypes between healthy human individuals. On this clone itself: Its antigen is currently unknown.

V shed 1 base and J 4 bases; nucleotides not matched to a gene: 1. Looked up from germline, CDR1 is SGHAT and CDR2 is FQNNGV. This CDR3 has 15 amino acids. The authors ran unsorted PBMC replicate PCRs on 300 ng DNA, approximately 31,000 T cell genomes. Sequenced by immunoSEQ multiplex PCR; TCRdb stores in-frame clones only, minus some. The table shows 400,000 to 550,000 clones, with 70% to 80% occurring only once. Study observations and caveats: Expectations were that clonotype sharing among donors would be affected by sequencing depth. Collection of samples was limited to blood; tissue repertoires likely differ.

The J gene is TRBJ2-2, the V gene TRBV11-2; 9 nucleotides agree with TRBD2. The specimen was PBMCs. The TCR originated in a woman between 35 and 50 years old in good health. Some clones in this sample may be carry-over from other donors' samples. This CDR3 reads CASSLGLAVTGELFF. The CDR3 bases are TGTGCCAGCAGCTTAGGACTAGCGGTCACCGGGGAGCTGTTTTTT.